The TCR beta chain under discussion was sequenced for a study of graft-versus-host responses after intestinal transplantation. A single count supports this clone. Libraries were prepared by immunoSEQ multiplex PCR; TCRdb keeps only in-frame clonotypes and omits some of them. This sample has 55,000 to 70,000 clones, with approximately 89% found just once. The clonotype was recovered from a human patient who received an intestinal transplant, so some T cells may come from the graft donor. The material was PBMCs, obtained roughly 120 days after intestinal transplantation.

The CDR3 spells CASSEGSLRTDTQYF. CDR3 in DNA: TGTGCCAGCAGTGAAGGGTCACTAAGGACAGATACGCAGTATTTT. The chain couples TRBV2 to TRBJ2-3; D gene ambiguous. V lost 1 base to trimming and J lost 3 bases, with 11 bases between them. CDR3 length: 15 amino acids. Germline CDR1 is SNHLY and CDR2 is FYNNEI.